The clone carrying this T cell receptor beta chain was seen more than once but under ten times. Its antigen is unknown. This entry comes from a study of CD8 T cells in ankylosing spondylitis. For TCR beta, libraries came from quantitative 5'-RACE with molecular barcodes. In TCRdb, the 5' RACE reads were re-called with MiXCR into one record per CDR3 protein. The sample includes approximately 340,000 distinct CDR3 sequences, about 15% of them seen just once. The study, taken as a whole, reports: There was reportedly significant enrichment of clones that were disease-linked in matched ankylosing spondylitis synovial fluid.

V was clipped by 4 bases and J by 2 bases, with 20 bases between them. Germline CDR1 reads SGHRS; CDR2 reads YFSETQ. The CDR3 is 17 amino acids. The receptor was isolated from a male donor with ankylosing spondylitis or in good health (not recorded which). Sequencing used blood, either unsorted or a sorted T cell fraction (not recorded which). The chain recombines TRBV5-1 with TRBJ2-3; D unresolved. The CDR3 DNA sequence: TGCGCCAGCAGCGGCTCGTTCTACAGTAAAGTCACAGATACGCAGTATTTT. Protein product: CASSGSFYSKVTDTQYF.